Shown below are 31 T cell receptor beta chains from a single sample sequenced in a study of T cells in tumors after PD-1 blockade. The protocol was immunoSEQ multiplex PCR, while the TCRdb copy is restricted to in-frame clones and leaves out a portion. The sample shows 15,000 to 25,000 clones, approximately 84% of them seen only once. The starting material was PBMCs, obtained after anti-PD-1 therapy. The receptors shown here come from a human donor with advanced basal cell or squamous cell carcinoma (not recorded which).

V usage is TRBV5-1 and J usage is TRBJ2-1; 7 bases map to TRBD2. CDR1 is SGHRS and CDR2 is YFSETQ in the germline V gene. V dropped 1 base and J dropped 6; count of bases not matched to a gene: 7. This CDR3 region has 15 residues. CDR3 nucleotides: TGCGCCAGCAGCTTGTGGGCGGGAGAGGGCAATGAGCAGTTCTTC. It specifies CASSLWAGEGNEQFF.

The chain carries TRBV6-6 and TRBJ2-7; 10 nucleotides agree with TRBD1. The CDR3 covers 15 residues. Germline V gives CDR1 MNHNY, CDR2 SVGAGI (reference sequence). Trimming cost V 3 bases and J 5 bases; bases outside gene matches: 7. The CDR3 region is CASSYSDRGLDEQYF. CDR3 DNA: TGTGCCAGCAGTTATTCTGACAGGGGGCTTGACGAGCAGTACTTC.

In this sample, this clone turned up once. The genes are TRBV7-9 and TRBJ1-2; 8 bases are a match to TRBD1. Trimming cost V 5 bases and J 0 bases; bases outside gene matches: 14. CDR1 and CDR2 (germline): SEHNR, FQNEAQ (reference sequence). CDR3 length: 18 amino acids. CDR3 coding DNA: TGTGCCAGCAGCCACCCGCGGGACAGGCTAGGGACTAACTATGGCTACACCTTC. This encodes CASSHPRDRLGTNYGYTF.

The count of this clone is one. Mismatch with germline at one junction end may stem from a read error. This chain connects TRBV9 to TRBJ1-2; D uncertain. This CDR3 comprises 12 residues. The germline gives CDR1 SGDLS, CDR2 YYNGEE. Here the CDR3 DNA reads TGTGCCAGCAGCGTAGAAAGAGGCAGTCTCGCCTTC. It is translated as CASSVERGSLAF. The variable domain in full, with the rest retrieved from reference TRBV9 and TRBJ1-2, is DSGVTQTPKHLITATGQRVTLRCSPRSGDLSVYWYQQSLDQGLQFLIQYYNGEERAKGNILERFSAQQFPDLHSELNLSSLELGDSALYFCASSVERGSLAFGSGTRLTVV.

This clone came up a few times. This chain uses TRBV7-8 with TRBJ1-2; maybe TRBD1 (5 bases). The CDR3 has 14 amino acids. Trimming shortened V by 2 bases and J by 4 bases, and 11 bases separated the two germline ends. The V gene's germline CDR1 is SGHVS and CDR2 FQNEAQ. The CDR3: CASSLSQGGYGYTF. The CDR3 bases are TGTGCCAGCAGCTTAAGTCAGGGTGGCTATGGCTACACCTTC.

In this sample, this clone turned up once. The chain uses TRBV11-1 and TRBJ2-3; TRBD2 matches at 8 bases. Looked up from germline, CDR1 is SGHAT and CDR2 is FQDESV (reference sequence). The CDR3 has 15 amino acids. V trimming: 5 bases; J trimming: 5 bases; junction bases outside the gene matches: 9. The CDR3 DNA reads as TGTGCCAGCAGCCGGACGGGGGGGTCAGGAGATACGCAGTATTTT. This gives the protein CASSRTGGSGDTQYF.

The CDR3, as DNA: TGTGCCAGCAGCGTAGGAGGGGGTGCTGGGGCCAACGTCCTGACTTTC. Residues: CASSVGGGAGANVLTF. The chain employs TRBV9 and TRBJ2-6; D perhaps matches TRBD1 (6 bases). Trimming stripped 0 bases from V and 2 bases from J, with 9 bases between. The CDR3 sequence is 16 residues long. The germline gives CDR1 SGDLS, CDR2 YYNGEE. Supplemented by reference TRBV9 and TRBJ2-6, the full variable domain reads DSGVTQTPKHLITATGQRVTLRCSPRSGDLSVYWYQQSLDQGLQFLIQYYNGEERAKGNILERFSAQQFPDLHSELNLSSLELGDSALYFCASSVGGGAGANVLTFGAGSRLTVL.

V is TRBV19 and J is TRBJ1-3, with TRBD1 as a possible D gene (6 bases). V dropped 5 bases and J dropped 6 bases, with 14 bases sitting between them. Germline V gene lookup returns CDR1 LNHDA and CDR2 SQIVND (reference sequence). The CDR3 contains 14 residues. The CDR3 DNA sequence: TGTGCCAGTAGTCCCCTGGGGGGCGTAAACACCATATATTTT. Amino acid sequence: CASSPLGGVNTIYF.

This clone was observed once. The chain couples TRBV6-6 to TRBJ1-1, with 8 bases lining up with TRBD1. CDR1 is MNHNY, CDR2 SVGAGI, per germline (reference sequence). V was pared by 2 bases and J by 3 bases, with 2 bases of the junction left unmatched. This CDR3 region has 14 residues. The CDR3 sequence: CASSYQQGDTEAFF. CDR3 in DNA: TGTGCCAGCAGTTACCAACAGGGGGACACTGAAGCTTTCTTT.

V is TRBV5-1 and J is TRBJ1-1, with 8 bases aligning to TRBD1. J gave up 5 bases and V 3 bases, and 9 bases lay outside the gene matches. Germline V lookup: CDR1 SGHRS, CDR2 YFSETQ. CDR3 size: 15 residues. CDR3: CASSSKSQGATEAFF. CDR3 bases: TGCGCCAGCAGCTCAAAAAGCCAGGGGGCAACTGAAGCTTTCTTT. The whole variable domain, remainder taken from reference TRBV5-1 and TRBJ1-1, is KAGVTQTPRYLIKTRGQQVTLSCSPISGHRSVSWYQQTPGQGLQFLFEYFSETQRNKGNFPGRFSGRQFSNSRSEMNVSTLELGDSALYLCASSSKSQGATEAFFGQGTRLTVV.

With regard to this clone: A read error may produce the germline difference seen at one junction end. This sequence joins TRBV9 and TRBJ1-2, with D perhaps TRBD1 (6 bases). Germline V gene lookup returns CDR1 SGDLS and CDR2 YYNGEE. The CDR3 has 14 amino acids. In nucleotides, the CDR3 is TGTGCCAGCACCGTACACCCAGGGGTTGATGGCTACACCTTC. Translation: CASTVHPGVDGYTF.

The CDR3 coding sequence is TGTGCCAGCGCCGCCGGGACAGGCCTCAATCAGCCCCAGCATTTT. Its protein is CASAAGTGLNQPQHF. This chain uses TRBV6-5 with TRBJ1-5; TRBD1 matches 8 bases. CDR1 and CDR2 from the germline V gene are MNHEY and SVGAGI. Germline trimming cut 8 bases from V and 3 bases from J; bases unmatched to any gene: 9. The CDR3 has 15 amino acids.

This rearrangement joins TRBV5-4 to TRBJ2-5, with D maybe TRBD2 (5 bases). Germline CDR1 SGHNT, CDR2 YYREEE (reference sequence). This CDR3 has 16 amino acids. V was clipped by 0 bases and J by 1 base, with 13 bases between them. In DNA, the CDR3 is TGTGCCAGCAGCTTGGGGGTAGCGTGGGGCCAAGAGACCCAGTACTTC. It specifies CASSLGVAWGQETQYF.

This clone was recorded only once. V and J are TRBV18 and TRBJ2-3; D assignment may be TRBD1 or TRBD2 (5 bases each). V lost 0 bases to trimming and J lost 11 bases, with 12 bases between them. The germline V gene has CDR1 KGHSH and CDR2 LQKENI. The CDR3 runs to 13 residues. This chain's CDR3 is CASSPPESGGQYF. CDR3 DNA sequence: TGTGCCAGCTCACCACCGGAAAGTGGGGGGCAGTATTTT. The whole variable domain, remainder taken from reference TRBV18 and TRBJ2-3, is NAGVMQNPRHLVRRRGQEARLRCSPMKGHSHVYWYRQLPEEGLKFMVYLQKENIIDESGMPKERFSAEFPKEGPSILRIQQVVRGDSAAYFCASSPPESGGQYFGPGTRLTVL.

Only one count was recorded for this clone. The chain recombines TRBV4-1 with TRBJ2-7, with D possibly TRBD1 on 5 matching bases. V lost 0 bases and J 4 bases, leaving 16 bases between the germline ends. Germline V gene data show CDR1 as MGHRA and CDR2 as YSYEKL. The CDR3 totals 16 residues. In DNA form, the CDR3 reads TGCGCCAGCAGCCAAGAAGCAGTTAGGGGAACTTACGAGCAGTACTTC. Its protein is CASSQEAVRGTYEQYF.

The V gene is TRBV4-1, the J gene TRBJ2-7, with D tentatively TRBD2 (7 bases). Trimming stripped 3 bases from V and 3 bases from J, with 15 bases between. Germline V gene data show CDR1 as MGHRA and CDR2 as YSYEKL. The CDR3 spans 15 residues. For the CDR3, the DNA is TGCGCCAGCAGCCAGGGGGCTAGCGGACACTACGAGCAGTACTTC. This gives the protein CASSQGASGHYEQYF.

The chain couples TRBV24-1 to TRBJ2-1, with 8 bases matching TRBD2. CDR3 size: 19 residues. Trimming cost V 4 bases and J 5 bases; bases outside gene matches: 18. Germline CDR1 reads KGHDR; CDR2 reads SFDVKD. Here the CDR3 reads CATSESPPAQTSGNNEQFF. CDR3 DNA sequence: TGTGCCACCAGTGAATCCCCCCCCGCCCAAACTAGCGGAAACAATGAGCAGTTCTTC.

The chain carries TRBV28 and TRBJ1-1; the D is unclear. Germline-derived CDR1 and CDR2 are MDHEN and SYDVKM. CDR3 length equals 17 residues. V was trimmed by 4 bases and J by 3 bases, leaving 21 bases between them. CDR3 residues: CASSSPRATDSHTEAFF. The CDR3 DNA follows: TGTGCCAGCAGTTCACCGAGGGCTACCGATTCGCACACTGAAGCTTTCTTT.

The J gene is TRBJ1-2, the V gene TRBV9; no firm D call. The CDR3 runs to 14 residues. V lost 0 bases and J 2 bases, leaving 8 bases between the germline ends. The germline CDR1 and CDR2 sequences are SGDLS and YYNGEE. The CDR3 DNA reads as TGTGCCAGCAGCGTAGCTCCGGAGAACTATGGCTACACCTTC. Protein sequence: CASSVAPENYGYTF.

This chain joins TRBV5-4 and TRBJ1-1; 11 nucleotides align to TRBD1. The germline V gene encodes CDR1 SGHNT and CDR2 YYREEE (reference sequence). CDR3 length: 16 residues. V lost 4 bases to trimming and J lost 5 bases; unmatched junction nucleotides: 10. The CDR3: CASSVGQGASGTEAFF. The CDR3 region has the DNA TGTGCCAGCAGCGTCGGACAGGGGGCAAGTGGGACTGAAGCTTTCTTT.

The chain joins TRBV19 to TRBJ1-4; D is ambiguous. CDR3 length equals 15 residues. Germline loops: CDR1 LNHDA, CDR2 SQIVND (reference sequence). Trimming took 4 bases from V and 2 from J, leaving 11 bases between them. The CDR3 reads CASSTDQYTNEKLFF. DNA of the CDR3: TGTGCCAGTAGTACAGATCAGTACACTAATGAAAAACTGTTTTTT.

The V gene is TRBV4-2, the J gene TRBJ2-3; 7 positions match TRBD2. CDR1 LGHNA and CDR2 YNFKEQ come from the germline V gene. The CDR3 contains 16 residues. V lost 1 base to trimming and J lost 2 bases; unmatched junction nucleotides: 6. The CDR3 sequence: CASSQGGAGITDTQYF. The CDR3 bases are TGTGCCAGCAGCCAAGGGGGAGCGGGGATCACAGATACGCAGTATTTT.

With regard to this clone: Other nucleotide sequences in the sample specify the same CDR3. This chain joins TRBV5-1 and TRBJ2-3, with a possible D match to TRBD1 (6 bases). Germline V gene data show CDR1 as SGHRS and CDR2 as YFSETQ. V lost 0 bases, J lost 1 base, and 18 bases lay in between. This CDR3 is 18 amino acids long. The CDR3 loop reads CASSLGGTRGFRTDTQYF. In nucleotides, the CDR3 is TGCGCCAGCAGCTTGGGGGGGACACGCGGCTTCCGCACAGATACGCAGTATTTT. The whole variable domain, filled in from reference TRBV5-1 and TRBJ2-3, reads KAGVTQTPRYLIKTRGQQVTLSCSPISGHRSVSWYQQTPGQGLQFLFEYFSETQRNKGNFPGRFSGRQFSNSRSEMNVSTLELGDSALYLCASSLGGTRGFRTDTQYFGPGTRLTVL.

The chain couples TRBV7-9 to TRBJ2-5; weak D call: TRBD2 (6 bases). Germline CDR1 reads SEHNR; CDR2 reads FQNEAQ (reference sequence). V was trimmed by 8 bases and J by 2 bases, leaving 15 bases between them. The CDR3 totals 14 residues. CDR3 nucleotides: TGTGCCAGCCCGGGGAGGTTGGGGCAAGAGACCCAGTACTTC. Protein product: CASPGRLGQETQYF.

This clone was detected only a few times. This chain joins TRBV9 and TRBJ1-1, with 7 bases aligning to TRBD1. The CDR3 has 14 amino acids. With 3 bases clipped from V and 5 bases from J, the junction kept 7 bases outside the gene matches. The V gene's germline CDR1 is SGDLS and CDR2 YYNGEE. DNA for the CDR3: TGTGCCAGCAGCGCTACGACAGGGCAAACTGAAGCTTTCTTT. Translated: CASSATTGQTEAFF.

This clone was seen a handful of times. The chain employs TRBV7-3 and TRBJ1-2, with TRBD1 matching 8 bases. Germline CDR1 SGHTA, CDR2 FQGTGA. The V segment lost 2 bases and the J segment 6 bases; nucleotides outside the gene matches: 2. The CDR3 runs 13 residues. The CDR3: CASSLARGHGYTF. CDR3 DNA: TGTGCCAGCAGCTTAGCCAGGGGGCATGGCTACACCTTC.

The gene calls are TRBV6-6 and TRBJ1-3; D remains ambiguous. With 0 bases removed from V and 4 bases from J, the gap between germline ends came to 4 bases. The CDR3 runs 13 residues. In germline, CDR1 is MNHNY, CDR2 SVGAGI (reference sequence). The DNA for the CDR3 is TGTGCCAGCAGTTACTCCATAGGAAACACCATATATTTT. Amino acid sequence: CASSYSIGNTIYF.

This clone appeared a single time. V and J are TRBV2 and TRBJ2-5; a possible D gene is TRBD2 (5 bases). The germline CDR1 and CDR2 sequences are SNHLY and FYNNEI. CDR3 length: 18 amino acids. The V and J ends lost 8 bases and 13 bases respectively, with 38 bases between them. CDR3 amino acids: CASSMEAFGPTDVLYLYF. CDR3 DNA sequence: TGTGCCAGCTCGATGGAGGCGTTCGGGCCAACAGATGTACTATATCTGTACTTC. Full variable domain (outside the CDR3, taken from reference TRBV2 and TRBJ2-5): EPEVTQTPSHQVTQMGQEVILRCVPISNHLYFYWYRQILGQKVEFLVSFYNNEISEKSEIFDDQFSVERPDGSNFTLKIRSTKLEDSAMYFCASSMEAFGPTDVLYLYFGPGTRLLVL.

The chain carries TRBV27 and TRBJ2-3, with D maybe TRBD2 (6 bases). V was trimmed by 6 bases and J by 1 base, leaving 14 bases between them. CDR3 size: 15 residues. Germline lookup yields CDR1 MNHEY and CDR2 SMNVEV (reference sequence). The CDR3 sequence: CASSSDGGGTDTQYF. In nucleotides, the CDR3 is TGTGCCAGCAGCTCAGACGGGGGAGGCACAGATACGCAGTATTTT.

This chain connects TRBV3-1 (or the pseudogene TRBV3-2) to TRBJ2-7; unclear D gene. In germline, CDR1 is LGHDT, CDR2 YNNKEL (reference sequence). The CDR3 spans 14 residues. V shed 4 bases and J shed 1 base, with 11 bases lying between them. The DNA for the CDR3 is TGTGCCAGCAGCCCGAACTTCGTTTCCTACGAGCAGTACTTC. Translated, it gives CASSPNFVSYEQYF.

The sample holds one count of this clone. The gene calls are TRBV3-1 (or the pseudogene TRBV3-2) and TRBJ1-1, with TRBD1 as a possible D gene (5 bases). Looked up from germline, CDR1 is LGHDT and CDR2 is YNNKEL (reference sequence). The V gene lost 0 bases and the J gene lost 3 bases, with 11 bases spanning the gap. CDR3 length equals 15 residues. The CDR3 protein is CASSQDPGFDTEAFF. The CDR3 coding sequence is TGTGCCAGCAGCCAAGATCCAGGGTTTGACACTGAAGCTTTCTTT.